This T cell receptor (beta chain) was captured in a study of regulatory T cells in long-lasting Graves disease. General study results and limits: Persistent patients had a count of shared public clonotypes (about 2,500) that exceeded that of new patients (around 960).

HTBI primers from iRepertoire and Arm-PCR of CDR3 regions yielded the TCR beta libraries. TCRdb reanalysed the multiplex PCR reads using MiXCR and keeps one entry per CDR3 protein. In the table there are around 400,000 distinct CDR3 sequences, around a fifth of which are singletons. The germline gives CDR1 MDHEN, CDR2 SYDVKM. Trimming took 5 bases from V and 9 from J, leaving 16 bases between them. This CDR3 spans 13 amino acids. Time point: persistent/refractory GD, antithyroid drugs over 5 years with positive TRAb. From PBMCs, RNA was extracted and then used to make the TCR library. Graves' disease diagnosis was established per American Thyroid Association guidelines. This clonotype was seen repeatedly, ten times or more. Its specificity is not known.

This sequence joins TRBV28 and TRBJ1-2; TRBD1 is a possible D gene (5 bases). The source of this sequence is a female donor with Graves disease. The material was peripheral blood mononuclear cells (PBMCs), obtained when the disease was refractory, from a patient treated with antithyroid drugs. The CDR3 here is CASSTTGKVRYTF. The CDR3 nucleotides read TGTGCCAGCAGTACCACAGGAAAGGTCCGCTACACCTTC.